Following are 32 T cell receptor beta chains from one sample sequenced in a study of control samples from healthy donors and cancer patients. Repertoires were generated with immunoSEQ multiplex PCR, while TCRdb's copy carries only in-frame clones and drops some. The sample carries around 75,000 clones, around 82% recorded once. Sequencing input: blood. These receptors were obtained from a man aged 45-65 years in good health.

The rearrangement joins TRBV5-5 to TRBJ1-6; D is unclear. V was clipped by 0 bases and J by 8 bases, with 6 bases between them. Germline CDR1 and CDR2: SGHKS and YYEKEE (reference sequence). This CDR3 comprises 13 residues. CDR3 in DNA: TGTGCCAGCAGCTTGGGCGGGGATTCACCCCTCCACTTT. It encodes CASSLGGDSPLHF.

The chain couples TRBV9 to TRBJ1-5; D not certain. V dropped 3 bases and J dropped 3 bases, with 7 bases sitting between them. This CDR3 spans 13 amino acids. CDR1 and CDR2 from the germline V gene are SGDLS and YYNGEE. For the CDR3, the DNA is TGTGCCAGCAGCGCTCAGGACAATCAGCCCCAGCATTTT. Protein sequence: CASSAQDNQPQHF. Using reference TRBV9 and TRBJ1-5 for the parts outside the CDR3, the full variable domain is DSGVTQTPKHLITATGQRVTLRCSPRSGDLSVYWYQQSLDQGLQFLIQYYNGEERAKGNILERFSAQQFPDLHSELNLSSLELGDSALYFCASSAQDNQPQHFGDGTRLSIL.

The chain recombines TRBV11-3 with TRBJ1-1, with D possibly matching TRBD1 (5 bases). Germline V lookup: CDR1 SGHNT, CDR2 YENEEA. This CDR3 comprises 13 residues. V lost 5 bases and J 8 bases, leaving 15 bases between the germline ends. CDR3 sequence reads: CASSLGRRGEAFF. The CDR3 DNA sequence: TGTGCCAGCAGCCTGGGTAGGAGGGGCGAAGCTTTCTTT.

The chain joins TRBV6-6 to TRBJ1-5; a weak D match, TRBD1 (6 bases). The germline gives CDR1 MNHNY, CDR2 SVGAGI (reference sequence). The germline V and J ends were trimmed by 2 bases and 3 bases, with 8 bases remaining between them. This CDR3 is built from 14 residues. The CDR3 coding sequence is TGTGCCAGCAGTTACGGGACACCCAATCAGCCCCAGCATTTT. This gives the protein CASSYGTPNQPQHF.

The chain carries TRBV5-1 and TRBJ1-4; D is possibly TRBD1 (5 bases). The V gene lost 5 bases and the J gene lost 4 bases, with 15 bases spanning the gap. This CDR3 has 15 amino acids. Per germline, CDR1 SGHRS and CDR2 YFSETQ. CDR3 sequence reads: CASSLTPGLNEKLFF. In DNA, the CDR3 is TGCGCCAGCAGTCTCACCCCGGGGCTTAATGAAAAACTGTTTTTT. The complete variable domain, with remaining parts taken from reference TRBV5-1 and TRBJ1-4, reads KAGVTQTPRYLIKTRGQQVTLSCSPISGHRSVSWYQQTPGQGLQFLFEYFSETQRNKGNFPGRFSGRQFSNSRSEMNVSTLELGDSALYLCASSLTPGLNEKLFFGSGTQLSVL.

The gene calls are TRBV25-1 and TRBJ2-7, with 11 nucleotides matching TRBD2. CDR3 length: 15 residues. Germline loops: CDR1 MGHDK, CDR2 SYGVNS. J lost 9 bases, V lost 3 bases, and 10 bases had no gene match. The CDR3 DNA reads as TGTGCCAGCAGTGACGGGACTAGCGGCCTGGCGGGGCAGTACTTC. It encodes CASSDGTSGLAGQYF.

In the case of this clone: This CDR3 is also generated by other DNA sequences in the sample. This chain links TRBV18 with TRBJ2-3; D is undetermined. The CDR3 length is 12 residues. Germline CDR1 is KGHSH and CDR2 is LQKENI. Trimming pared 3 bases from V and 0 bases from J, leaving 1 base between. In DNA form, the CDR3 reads TGTGCCAGCTCACCTAGCACAGATACGCAGTATTTT. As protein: CASSPSTDTQYF.

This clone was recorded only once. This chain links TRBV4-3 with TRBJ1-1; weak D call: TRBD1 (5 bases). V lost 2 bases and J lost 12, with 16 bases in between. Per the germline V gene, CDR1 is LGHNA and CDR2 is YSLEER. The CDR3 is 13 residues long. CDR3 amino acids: CASSQLFRQRTFF. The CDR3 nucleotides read TGCGCCAGCAGCCAACTTTTCCGACAGAGGACTTTCTTT.

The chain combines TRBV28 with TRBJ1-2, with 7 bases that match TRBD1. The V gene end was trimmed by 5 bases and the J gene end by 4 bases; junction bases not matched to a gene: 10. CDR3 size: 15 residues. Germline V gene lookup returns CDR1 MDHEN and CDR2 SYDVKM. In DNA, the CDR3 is TGTGCCAGCAGTATCAAATTTGGACAGGTCTATGGCTACACCTTC. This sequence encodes CASSIKFGQVYGYTF.

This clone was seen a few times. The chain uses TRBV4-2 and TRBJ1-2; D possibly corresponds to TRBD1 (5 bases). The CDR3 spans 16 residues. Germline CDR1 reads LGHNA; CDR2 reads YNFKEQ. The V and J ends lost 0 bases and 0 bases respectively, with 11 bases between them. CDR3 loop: CASSQEGTVANYGYTF. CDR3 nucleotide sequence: TGTGCCAGCAGCCAAGAAGGGACTGTGGCTAACTATGGCTACACCTTC.

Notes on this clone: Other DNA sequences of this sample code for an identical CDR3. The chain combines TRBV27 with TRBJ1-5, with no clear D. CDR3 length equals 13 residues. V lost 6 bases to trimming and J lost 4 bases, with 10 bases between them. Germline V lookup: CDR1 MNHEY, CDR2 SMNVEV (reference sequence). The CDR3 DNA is TGTGCCAGCAGCCTCCGGGGTAATCAGCCCCAGCATTTT. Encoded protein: CASSLRGNQPQHF.

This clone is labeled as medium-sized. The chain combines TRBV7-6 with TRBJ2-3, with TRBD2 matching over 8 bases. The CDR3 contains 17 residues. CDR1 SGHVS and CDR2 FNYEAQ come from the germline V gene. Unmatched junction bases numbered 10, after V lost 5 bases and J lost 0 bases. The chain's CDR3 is CASSRRRGGLSTDTQYF. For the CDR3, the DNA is TGTGCCAGCAGCCGCAGACGGGGGGGACTTAGCACAGATACGCAGTATTTT.

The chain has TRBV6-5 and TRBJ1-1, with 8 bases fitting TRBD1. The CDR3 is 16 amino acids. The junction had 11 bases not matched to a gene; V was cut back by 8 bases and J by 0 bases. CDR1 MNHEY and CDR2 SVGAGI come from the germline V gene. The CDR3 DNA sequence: TGTGCCAGCGGTTCCAGGGGGCTGACGTTGAACACTGAAGCTTTCTTT. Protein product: CASGSRGLTLNTEAFF.

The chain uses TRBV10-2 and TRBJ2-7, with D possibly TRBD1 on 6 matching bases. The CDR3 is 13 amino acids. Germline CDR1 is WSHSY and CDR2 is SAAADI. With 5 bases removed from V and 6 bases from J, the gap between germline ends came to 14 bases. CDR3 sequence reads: CASSYIQGSEQYF. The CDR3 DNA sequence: TGCGCCAGCAGTTATATACAGGGCAGCGAGCAGTACTTC.

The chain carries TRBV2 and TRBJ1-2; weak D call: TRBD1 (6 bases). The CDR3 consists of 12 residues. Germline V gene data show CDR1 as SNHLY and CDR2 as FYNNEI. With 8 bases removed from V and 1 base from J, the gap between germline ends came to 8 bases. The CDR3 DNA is TGTGCCAGCGGGACACTTAACTATGGCTACACCTTC. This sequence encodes CASGTLNYGYTF.

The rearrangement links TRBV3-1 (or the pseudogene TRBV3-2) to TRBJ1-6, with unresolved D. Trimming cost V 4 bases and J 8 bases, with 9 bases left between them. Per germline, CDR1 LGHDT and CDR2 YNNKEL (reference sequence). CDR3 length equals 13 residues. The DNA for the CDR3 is TGTGCCAGCAGCCCCCGACCGGATTCACCCCTCCACTTT. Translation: CASSPRPDSPLHF.

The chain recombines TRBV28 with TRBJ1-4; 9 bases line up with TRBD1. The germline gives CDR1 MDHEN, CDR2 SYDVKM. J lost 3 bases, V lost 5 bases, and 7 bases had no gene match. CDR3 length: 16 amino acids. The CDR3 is CASSNNRGRANEKLFF. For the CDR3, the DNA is TGTGCCAGCAGTAACAACAGGGGGCGAGCTAATGAAAAACTGTTTTTT.

As DNA, the CDR3 is TGTGCCAGCAGCAAAGTGGGGACTAGCGGGAGGGCTGTCACAGATACGCAGTATTTT. Translation: CASSKVGTSGRAVTDTQYF. The rearrangement joins TRBV21-1 to TRBJ2-3; whether TRBD2, the table's D call, matches the DNA was not checked. TRBV21-1 is annotated as a pseudogene. CDR3 length: 19 amino acids.

The CDR3 region is CASSQRGKSTDTQYF. In DNA form, the CDR3 reads TGCGCCAGCAGCCAAAGAGGGAAAAGCACAGATACGCAGTATTTT. J is TRBJ2-3 and V is TRBV4-3, with D possibly TRBD2 on 5 matching bases. The V end lost 2 bases, the J end lost 0 bases, and 9 bases lay between the germline ends. The CDR3 has 15 residues. The germline gives CDR1 LGHNA, CDR2 YSLEER.

The CDR3 nucleotides read TGTGCCAGTAGTGCCTCCGCAGGATCCCTTGGGCCCCAGCATTTT. Translation: CASSASAGSLGPQHF. The V and J genes are TRBV19 and TRBJ1-5; D not resolved. V was pared by 5 bases and J by 9 bases, with 20 bases between. The CDR3 has 15 residues. Germline V gene lookup returns CDR1 LNHDA and CDR2 SQIVND (reference sequence). The variable domain in full, completed from reference TRBV19 and TRBJ1-5, reads DGGITQSPKYLFRKEGQNVTLSCEQNLNHDAMYWYRQDPGQGLRLIYYSQIVNDFQKGDIAEGYSVSREKKESFPLTVTSAQKNPTAFYLCASSASAGSLGPQHFGDGTRLSIL.

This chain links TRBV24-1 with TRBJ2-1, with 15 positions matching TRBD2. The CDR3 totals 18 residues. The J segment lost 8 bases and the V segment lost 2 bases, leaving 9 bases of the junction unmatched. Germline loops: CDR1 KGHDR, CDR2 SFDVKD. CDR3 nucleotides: TGTGCCACCAGTGATTCCGGACTAGCGGGGGGGCGATTTCATGAGCAGTTCTTC. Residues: CATSDSGLAGGRFHEQFF.

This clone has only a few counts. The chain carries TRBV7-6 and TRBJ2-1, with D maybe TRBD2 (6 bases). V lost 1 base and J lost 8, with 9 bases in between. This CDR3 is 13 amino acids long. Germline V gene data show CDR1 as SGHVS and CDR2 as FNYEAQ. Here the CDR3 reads CASSLGGGDEQFF. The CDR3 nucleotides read TGTGCCAGCAGCTTAGGTGGAGGGGATGAGCAGTTCTTC.

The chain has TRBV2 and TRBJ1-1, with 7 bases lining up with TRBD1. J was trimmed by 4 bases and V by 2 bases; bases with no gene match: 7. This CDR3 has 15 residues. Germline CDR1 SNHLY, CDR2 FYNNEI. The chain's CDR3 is CASSERSGGLTEAFF. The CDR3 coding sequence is TGTGCCAGCAGTGAACGTTCAGGGGGTCTCACTGAAGCTTTCTTT.

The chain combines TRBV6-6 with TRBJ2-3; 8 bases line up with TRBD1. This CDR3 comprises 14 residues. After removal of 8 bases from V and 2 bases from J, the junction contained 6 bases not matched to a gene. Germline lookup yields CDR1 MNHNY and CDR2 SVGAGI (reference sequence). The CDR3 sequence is CASGGTGPTDTQYF. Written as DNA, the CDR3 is TGTGCCAGCGGAGGGACAGGCCCCACAGATACGCAGTATTTT.

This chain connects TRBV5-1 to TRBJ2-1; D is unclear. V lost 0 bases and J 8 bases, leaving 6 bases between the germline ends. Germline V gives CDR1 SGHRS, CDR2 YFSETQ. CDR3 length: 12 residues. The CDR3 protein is CASSLVFDEQFF. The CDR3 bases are TGCGCCAGCAGCTTGGTTTTTGATGAGCAGTTCTTC.

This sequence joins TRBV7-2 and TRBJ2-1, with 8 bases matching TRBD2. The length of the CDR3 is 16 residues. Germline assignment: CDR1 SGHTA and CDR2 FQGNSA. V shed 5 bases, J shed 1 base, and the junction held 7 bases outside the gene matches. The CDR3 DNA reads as TGTGCCAGCAGCCCCGTCAGCGGGGGTTCCTACAATGAGCAGTTCTTC. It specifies CASSPVSGGSYNEQFF.

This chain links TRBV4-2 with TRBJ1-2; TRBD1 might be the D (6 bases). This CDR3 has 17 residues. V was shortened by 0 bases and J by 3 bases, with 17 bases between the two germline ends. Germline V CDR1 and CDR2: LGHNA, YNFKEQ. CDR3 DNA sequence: TGTGCCAGCAGCCAAGATATTGGTGGAGGACAGTACTATGGCTACACCTTC. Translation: CASSQDIGGGQYYGYTF.

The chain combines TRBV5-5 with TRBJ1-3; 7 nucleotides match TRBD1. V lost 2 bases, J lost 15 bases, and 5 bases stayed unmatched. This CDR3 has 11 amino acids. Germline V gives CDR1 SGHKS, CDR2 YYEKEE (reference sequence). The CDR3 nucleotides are TGTGCCAGCAGCTTCCGGGACAGAGAATATTTT. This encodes CASSFRDREYF. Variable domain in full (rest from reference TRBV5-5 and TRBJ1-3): DAGVTQSPTHLIKTRGQQVTLRCSPISGHKSVSWYQQVLGQGPQFIFQYYEKEERGRGNFPDRFSARQFPNYSSELNVNALLLGDSALYLCASSFRDREYFGEGSWLTVV.

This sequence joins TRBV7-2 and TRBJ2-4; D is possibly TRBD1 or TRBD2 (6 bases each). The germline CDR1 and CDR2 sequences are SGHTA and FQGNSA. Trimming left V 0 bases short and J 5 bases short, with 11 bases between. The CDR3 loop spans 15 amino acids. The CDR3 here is CASSLAGGKENIQYF. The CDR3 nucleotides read TGTGCCAGCAGCTTAGCGGGGGGCAAGGAAAACATTCAGTACTTC.

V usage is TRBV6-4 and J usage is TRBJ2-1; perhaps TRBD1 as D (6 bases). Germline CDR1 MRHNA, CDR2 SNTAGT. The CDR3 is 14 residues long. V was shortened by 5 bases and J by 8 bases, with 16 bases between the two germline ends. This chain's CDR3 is CASSTKIGGHEQFF. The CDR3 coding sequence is TGTGCCAGCAGTACCAAAATAGGGGGACATGAGCAGTTCTTC.

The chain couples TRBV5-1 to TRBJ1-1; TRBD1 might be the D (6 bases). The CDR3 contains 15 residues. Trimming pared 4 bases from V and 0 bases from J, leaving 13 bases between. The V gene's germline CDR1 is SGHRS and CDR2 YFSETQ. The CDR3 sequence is CASSLLGGVNTEAFF. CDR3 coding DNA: TGCGCCAGCAGCCTTTTGGGGGGCGTGAACACTGAAGCTTTCTTT.

The CDR3 sequence: CASSADPQQTGELFF. The CDR3 DNA follows: TGCGCCAGCAGCGCTGACCCCCAACAAACCGGGGAGCTGTTTTTT. The rearrangement joins TRBV5-1 to TRBJ2-2; D not certain. Germline V gene lookup returns CDR1 SGHRS and CDR2 YFSETQ. V was trimmed by 4 bases and J by 5 bases, leaving 15 bases between them. This CDR3 is built from 15 residues.